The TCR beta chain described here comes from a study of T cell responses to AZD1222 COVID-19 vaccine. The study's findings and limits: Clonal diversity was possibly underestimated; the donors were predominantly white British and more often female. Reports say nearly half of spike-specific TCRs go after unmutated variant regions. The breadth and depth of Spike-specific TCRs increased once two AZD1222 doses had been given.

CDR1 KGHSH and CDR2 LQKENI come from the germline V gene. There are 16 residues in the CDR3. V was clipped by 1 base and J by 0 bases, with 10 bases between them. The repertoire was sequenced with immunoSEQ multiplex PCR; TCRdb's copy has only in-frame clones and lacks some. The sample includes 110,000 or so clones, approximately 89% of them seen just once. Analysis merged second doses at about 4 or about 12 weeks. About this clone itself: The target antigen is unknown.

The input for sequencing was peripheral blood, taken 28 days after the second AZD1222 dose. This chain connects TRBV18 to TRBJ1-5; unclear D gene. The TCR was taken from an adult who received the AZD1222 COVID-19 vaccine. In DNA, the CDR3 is TGTGCCAGCTCACCACAAGGACCGGGTAGCAATCAGCCCCAGCATTTT. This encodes CASSPQGPGSNQPQHF.